This T cell receptor (beta chain) was obtained from a study of CD8 T cells in ankylosing spondylitis. CDR1 and CDR2 (germline): MNHNS, SASEGT. Trimming at V came to 8 bases and at J to 8 bases, leaving 9 bases not matched to a gene. This CDR3 region has 14 residues. In this sample, this clonotype turned up many times. Its antigen is undetermined. TCRdb used MiXCR to reprocess the 5' RACE reads, holding one entry per CDR3 protein. The profile shows roughly 240,000 distinct CDR3 sequences, over 7% of them singletons. Points from the study as a whole: Made up of eight highly homologous variants, a TCR beta motif appeared characteristic of ankylosing spondylitis blood. A number of the motif variants had already been described in reactive arthritis synovial fluid and blood. Disease-linked clones reportedly showed significant enrichment in matched ankylosing spondylitis synovial fluid.

What was sequenced was blood, either unsorted or a sorted T cell fraction (not recorded which). The clonotype originates from a female donor with ankylosing spondylitis or in good health (not recorded which). V and J are TRBV6-1 and TRBJ1-4; 9 bases map to TRBD1. Written as DNA, the CDR3 is TGTGCCAGCCCTATACAGGGGGCGGAGGAAAAACTGTTTTTT. As protein: CASPIQGAEEKLFF.